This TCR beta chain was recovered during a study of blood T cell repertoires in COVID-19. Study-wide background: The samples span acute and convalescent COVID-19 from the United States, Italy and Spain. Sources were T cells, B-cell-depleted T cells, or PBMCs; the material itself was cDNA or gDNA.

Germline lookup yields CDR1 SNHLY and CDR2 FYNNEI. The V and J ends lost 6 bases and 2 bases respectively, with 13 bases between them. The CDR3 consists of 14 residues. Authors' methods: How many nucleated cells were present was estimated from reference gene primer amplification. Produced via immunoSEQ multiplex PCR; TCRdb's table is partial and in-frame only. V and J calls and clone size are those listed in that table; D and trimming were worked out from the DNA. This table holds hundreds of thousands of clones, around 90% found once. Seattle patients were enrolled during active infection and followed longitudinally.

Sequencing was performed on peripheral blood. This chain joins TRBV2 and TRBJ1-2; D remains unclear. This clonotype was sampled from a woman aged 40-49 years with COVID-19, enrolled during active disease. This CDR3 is CASSAFTENYGYTF. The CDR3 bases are TGTGCCAGCAGCGCCTTTACAGAGAACTATGGCTACACCTTC.